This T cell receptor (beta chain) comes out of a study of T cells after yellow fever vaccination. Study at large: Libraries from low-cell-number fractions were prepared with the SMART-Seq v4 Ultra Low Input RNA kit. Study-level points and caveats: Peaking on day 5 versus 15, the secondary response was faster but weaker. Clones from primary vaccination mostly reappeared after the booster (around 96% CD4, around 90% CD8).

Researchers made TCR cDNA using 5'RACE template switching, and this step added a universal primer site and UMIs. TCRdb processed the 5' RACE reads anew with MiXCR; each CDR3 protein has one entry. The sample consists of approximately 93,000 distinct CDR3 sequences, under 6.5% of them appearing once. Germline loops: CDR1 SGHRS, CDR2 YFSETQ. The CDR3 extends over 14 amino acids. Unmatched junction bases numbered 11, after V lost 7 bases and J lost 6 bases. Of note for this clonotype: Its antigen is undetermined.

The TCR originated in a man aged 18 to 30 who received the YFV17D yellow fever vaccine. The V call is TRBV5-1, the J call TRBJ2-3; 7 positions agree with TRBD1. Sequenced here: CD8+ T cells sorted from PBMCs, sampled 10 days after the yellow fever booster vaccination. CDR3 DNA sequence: TGCGCCAGCGAAACCGGGACAGTCGTGGATACGCAGTATTTT. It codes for CASETGTVVDTQYF.